This T cell receptor (beta chain) was identified during a study of blood T cells in healthy people across ages. Points on this clonotype: Sequence at one end of the junction differs from germline and may be a read error.

PCR was performed a second time for roughly 7 to 11 cycles using a sample-barcoded 5' primer and a J-beta primer mix. TCRdb passed the 5' RACE reads through MiXCR, listing each CDR3 protein once. The sample yields approximately 600,000 distinct CDR3 sequences, about 54% seen once. The CDR3 has 16 amino acids. Germline assignment: CDR1 MGHRA and CDR2 YSYEKL. The sequence came from a man aged 60 to 75 in good health. Sequencing was done on a sample of blood. This rearrangement joins TRBV4-1 to TRBJ2-5; D uncertain. The CDR3 nucleotides read TGCGCCGGCAGCCAAGATATAGGACGGCGAGTGGAGACCCAGTACTTC. Translating gives CAGSQDIGRRVETQYF.